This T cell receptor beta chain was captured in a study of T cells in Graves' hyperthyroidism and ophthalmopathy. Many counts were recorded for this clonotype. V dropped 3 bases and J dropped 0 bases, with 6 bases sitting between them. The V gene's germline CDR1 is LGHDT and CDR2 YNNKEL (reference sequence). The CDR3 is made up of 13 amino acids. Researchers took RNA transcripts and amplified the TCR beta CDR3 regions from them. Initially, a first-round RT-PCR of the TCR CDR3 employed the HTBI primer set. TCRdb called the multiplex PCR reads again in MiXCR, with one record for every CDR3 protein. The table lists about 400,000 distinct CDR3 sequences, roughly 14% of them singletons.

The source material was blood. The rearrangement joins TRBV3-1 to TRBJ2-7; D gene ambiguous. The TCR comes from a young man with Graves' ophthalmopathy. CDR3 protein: CASSQPHSYEQYF. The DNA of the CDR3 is TGTGCCAGCAGCCAGCCCCACTCCTACGAGCAGTACTTC.